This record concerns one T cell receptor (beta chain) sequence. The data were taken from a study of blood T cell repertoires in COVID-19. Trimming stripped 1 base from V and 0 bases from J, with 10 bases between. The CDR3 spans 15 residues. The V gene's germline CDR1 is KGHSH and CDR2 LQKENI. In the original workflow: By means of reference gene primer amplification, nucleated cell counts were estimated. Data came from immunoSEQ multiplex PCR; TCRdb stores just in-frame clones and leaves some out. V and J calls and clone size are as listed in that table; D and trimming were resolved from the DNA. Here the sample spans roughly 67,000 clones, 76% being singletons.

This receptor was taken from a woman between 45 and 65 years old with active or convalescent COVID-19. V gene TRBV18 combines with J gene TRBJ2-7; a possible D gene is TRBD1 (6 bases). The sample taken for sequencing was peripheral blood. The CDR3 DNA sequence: TGTGCCAGCTCACCACTCCGAGGGGGCTCCTACGAGCAGTACTTC. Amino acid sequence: CASSPLRGGSYEQYF. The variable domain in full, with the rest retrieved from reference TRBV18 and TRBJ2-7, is NAGVMQNPRHLVRRRGQEARLRCSPMKGHSHVYWYRQLPEEGLKFMVYLQKENIIDESGMPKERFSAEFPKEGPSILRIQQVVRGDSAAYFCASSPLRGGSYEQYFGPGTRLTVT.